This is a list of T cell receptor beta chains from one sample in a study of cytotoxic CD8 clonotypes in ibrutinib-treated CLL. Repertoires were generated with immunoSEQ multiplex PCR, while TCRdb's copy carries only in-frame clones and drops some. The sample shows approximately 45,000 clones, around 68% of them seen only once. The starting material was PBMCs, obtained after 12 months of ibrutinib treatment. These receptors were collected from a human donor with chronic lymphocytic leukemia. Each CDR3 is given with its conserved first and last residue. Each record gives: clone size, J gene, V gene, D gene, CDR3 DNA, CDR3 protein. A D gene is named only where the DNA matches it firmly. The listing skips clone size in some rows; elsewhere it reads once, few, many or a size class.

clone size: -
J gene: TRBJ1-3
V gene: TRBV14
D gene: -
CDR3 DNA: TGTGCCAGCAGCCAAGATTCAGGCTCTGGAAACACCATATATTTT
CDR3 protein: CASSQDSGSGNTIYF

clone size: -
J gene: TRBJ1-3
V gene: TRBV18
D gene: -
CDR3 DNA: TGTGCCAGCTCACCGCTGGACAGCTCTGGAAACACCATATATTTT
CDR3 protein: CASSPLDSSGNTIYF

clone size: -
J gene: TRBJ1-2
V gene: TRBV7-6
D gene: -
CDR3 DNA: TGTGCCAGCAGCTTAGCGCTCAGTTACTATGGCTACACCTTC
CDR3 protein: CASSLALSYYGYTF

clone size: -
J gene: TRBJ2-1
V gene: TRBV27
D gene: TRBD2
CDR3 DNA: TGTGCCAGCAGTTTCGGGGCGGGGGGGCCCTGGAACAATGAGCAGTTCTTC
CDR3 protein: CASSFGAGGPWNNEQFF

clone size: few
J gene: TRBJ1-1
V gene: TRBV30
D gene: TRBD1
CDR3 DNA: TGTGCCTGGAGTGTCCCGGGACAGGGATGGGCTTTCTTT
CDR3 protein: CAWSVPGQGWAFF

clone size: -
J gene: TRBJ2-3
V gene: TRBV6-1
D gene: TRBD1
CDR3 DNA: TGTGCCAGCAGGACCGGGACAGGGAGGTCAGATACGCAGTATTTT
CDR3 protein: CASRTGTGRSDTQYF

clone size: -
J gene: TRBJ2-1
V gene: TRBV19
D gene: -
CDR3 DNA: TGTGCCAGTAGCCATGGGTCCGGGAGCTCCTACAATGAGCAGTTCTTC
CDR3 protein: CASSHGSGSSYNEQFF

clone size: few
J gene: TRBJ2-7
V gene: TRBV23-1
D gene: TRBD1
CDR3 DNA: TGCGCCAGCAGTCGGTACAGGGGGACCTACGAGCAGTACTTC
CDR3 protein: CASSRYRGTYEQYF

clone size: -
J gene: TRBJ2-7
V gene: TRBV5-1
D gene: TRBD2
CDR3 DNA: TGCGCCAGCAGCTTGGTAGCGGGTTCCTACGAGCAGTACTTC
CDR3 protein: CASSLVAGSYEQYF

clone size: -
J gene: TRBJ2-7
V gene: TRBV20-1
D gene: -
CDR3 DNA: TGCAGTGCTAGTCATTCTTACGAGCAGTACTTC
CDR3 protein: CSASHSYEQYF

clone size: -
J gene: TRBJ2-7
V gene: TRBV10-3
D gene: TRBD1
CDR3 DNA: TGTGCCATCAGTGGTGGGACAGGGGCACAAGAGCAGTACTTC
CDR3 protein: CAISGGTGAQEQYF

clone size: -
J gene: TRBJ1-4
V gene: TRBV30
D gene: -
CDR3 DNA: TGTGCCTGGAGTTATCAGGGGACTAATGAAAAACTGTTTTTT
CDR3 protein: CAWSYQGTNEKLFF

clone size: few
J gene: TRBJ1-2
V gene: TRBV5-6
D gene: -
CDR3 DNA: TGTGCCAGCAGCTTGGCACAGGAAGACTATGGCTACACCTTC
CDR3 protein: CASSLAQEDYGYTF

clone size: -
J gene: TRBJ2-1
V gene: TRBV7-6
D gene: -
CDR3 DNA: TGTGCCAGCAGCTTAGGGACTTCGTACAATGAGCAGTTCTTC
CDR3 protein: CASSLGTSYNEQFF

clone size: -
J gene: TRBJ2-2
V gene: TRBV6-1
D gene: -
CDR3 DNA: TGTGCCAGCTCCCTAATAAACCCCGACACCGGGGAGCTGTTTTTT
CDR3 protein: CASSLINPDTGELFF

clone size: -
J gene: TRBJ2-1
V gene: TRBV4-1
D gene: TRBD2
CDR3 DNA: TGCGCCAGCAGCCAAGCTTTGGCTAGCGGGGGTAATGAGCAGTTCTTC
CDR3 protein: CASSQALASGGNEQFF

clone size: few
J gene: TRBJ2-7
V gene: TRBV4-1
D gene: -
CDR3 DNA: TGCGCCAGCAGCCAAGAATCGGGACGCCTCTCCTACGAGCAGTACTTC
CDR3 protein: CASSQESGRLSYEQYF

clone size: -
J gene: TRBJ2-7
V gene: TRBV7-9
D gene: -
CDR3 DNA: TGTGCCAGCAGCCAGGACGGGCCTCGGGAGCAGTACTTC
CDR3 protein: CASSQDGPREQYF

clone size: -
J gene: TRBJ1-4
V gene: TRBV27
D gene: -
CDR3 DNA: TGTGCCAGCAGCCGCTCTGAGGCGGATTCGAATGAAAAACTGTTTTTT
CDR3 protein: CASSRSEADSNEKLFF

clone size: -
J gene: TRBJ1-2
V gene: TRBV19
D gene: TRBD1
CDR3 DNA: TGTGCCAGTAGTAGACTGACAGGGGGCAACTATGGCTACACCTTC
CDR3 protein: CASSRLTGGNYGYTF

clone size: -
J gene: TRBJ2-7
V gene: TRBV7-2
D gene: -
CDR3 DNA: TGTGCCAGCAGCTTAATAAACGACGCCTACGAGCAGTACTTC
CDR3 protein: CASSLINDAYEQYF

clone size: -
J gene: TRBJ2-5
V gene: TRBV6-1
D gene: -
CDR3 DNA: TGTGCCAGCTTCGGACCTCGGGGGATCCAGTACTTC
CDR3 protein: CASFGPRGIQYF

clone size: few
J gene: TRBJ1-5
V gene: TRBV30
D gene: TRBD1
CDR3 DNA: TGTGCCTGGAGTGTACGGACAGGGAATCAGCCCCAGCATTTT
CDR3 protein: CAWSVRTGNQPQHF

clone size: -
J gene: TRBJ2-1
V gene: TRBV7-6
D gene: TRBD1
CDR3 DNA: TGTGCCAGCAGCCAAGGGGGACAGGGATACAATGAGCAGTTCTTC
CDR3 protein: CASSQGGQGYNEQFF

clone size: -
J gene: TRBJ2-5
V gene: TRBV11-2
D gene: -
CDR3 DNA: TGTGCCAGCAGCTACGCCGCCTCAGCTGCGACACTACGGCAAGAGACCCAGTACTTC
CDR3 protein: CASSYAASAATLRQETQYF

clone size: -
J gene: TRBJ2-5
V gene: TRBV18
D gene: TRBD2
CDR3 DNA: TGTGCCAGCTCACCACGCCTAGCGGGGGAGACCCAGTACTTC
CDR3 protein: CASSPRLAGETQYF

clone size: -
J gene: TRBJ1-4
V gene: TRBV7-7
D gene: -
CDR3 DNA: TGTGCTAGCAGCGAAGGTCCCGCAGGGTCCGATGAAAAACTGTTTTTT
CDR3 protein: CASSEGPAGSDEKLFF

clone size: -
J gene: TRBJ2-3
V gene: TRBV7-3
D gene: TRBD1
CDR3 DNA: TGTGCCAGCAGCCCGTCCCGGGACAGGGTTGGCACAGATACGCAGTATTTT
CDR3 protein: CASSPSRDRVGTDTQYF

clone size: -
J gene: TRBJ1-3
V gene: TRBV30
D gene: -
CDR3 DNA: TGTGCCTGGACCGGGGCGGACCGAGGAAACACCATATATTTT
CDR3 protein: CAWTGADRGNTIYF

clone size: -
J gene: TRBJ2-3
V gene: TRBV2
D gene: -
CDR3 DNA: TGTGCCAGTTGGAGGACAGATACGCAGTATTTT
CDR3 protein: CASWRTDTQYF

clone size: -
J gene: TRBJ1-2
V gene: TRBV7-9
D gene: -
CDR3 DNA: TGTGCCAGCAGCTCGACAGAGTTTTATGGCTACACCTTC
CDR3 protein: CASSSTEFYGYTF

clone size: -
J gene: TRBJ2-1
V gene: TRBV6-6
D gene: -
CDR3 DNA: TGTGCCAGCAGTTACCCCCGGAATGAGCAGTTCTTC
CDR3 protein: CASSYPRNEQFF

clone size: -
J gene: TRBJ1-4
V gene: TRBV19
D gene: -
CDR3 DNA: TGTGCCAGTAGTACTCAGAGGGGAAGATCTGTAAAAAAACTGTTTTTT
CDR3 protein: CASSTQRGRSVKKLFF

clone size: -
J gene: TRBJ1-1
V gene: TRBV5-1
D gene: TRBD1
CDR3 DNA: TGCGCCAGCAGCTTCTCCCCAGGGGGCCAGACGACTGAAGCTTTCTTT
CDR3 protein: CASSFSPGGQTTEAFF

clone size: -
J gene: TRBJ1-2
V gene: TRBV7-2
D gene: -
CDR3 DNA: TGTGCCAGCAGCTTATCAATTGACATATCCGACTATGGCTACACCTTC
CDR3 protein: CASSLSIDISDYGYTF

clone size: -
J gene: TRBJ2-3
V gene: TRBV2
D gene: -
CDR3 DNA: TGTGCCAGCAGTCCACAGGGAGCGGATACGCAGTATTTT
CDR3 protein: CASSPQGADTQYF

clone size: -
J gene: TRBJ2-2
V gene: TRBV21-1
D gene: -
CDR3 DNA: TGTGCCAGCTCCTCCCGACCGGGACACGGCACCGGGGAGCTGTTTTTT
CDR3 protein: CASSSRPGHGTGELFF

clone size: -
J gene: TRBJ2-2
V gene: TRBV14
D gene: -
CDR3 DNA: TGTGCCAGCAGCCAAAGCCTTCAGGGGGAGCTGTTTTTT
CDR3 protein: CASSQSLQGELFF

clone size: -
J gene: TRBJ2-1
V gene: TRBV19
D gene: TRBD1
CDR3 DNA: TGTGCCAGTAGTGTACAGGGGGCGGGTGGAAATGAGCAGTTCTTC
CDR3 protein: CASSVQGAGGNEQFF

clone size: -
J gene: TRBJ1-5
V gene: TRBV10-1
D gene: -
CDR3 DNA: TGCGCCAGCAGTGAGAGGGGTCTTCGCCCCTCCGGGAATGGGAATCAGCCCCAGCATTTT
CDR3 protein: CASSERGLRPSGNGNQPQHF

clone size: -
J gene: TRBJ2-5
V gene: TRBV6-6
D gene: -
CDR3 DNA: TGTGCCACCCGAGGTGCGGGGTTCCAAGAGACCCAGTACTTC
CDR3 protein: CATRGAGFQETQYF

clone size: once
J gene: TRBJ2-7
V gene: TRBV18
D gene: -
CDR3 DNA: TGTGCCAGCTCACAAGACAGGATAGCACCCTACGAGCAGTACTTC
CDR3 protein: CASSQDRIAPYEQYF

clone size: -
J gene: TRBJ2-3
V gene: TRBV5-6
D gene: -
CDR3 DNA: TGTGCCAGCAGCGTGGGGTACACAGGAGGAGTCACAGATACGCAGTATTTT
CDR3 protein: CASSVGYTGGVTDTQYF

clone size: many
J gene: TRBJ1-2
V gene: TRBV19
D gene: -
CDR3 DNA: TGTGCCAGTAGCCATATTACCACAGGGCGTAGGAACTATGGCTACACCTTC
CDR3 protein: CASSHITTGRRNYGYTF

clone size: -
J gene: TRBJ2-1
V gene: TRBV20-1
D gene: -
CDR3 DNA: TGCAGTGCTACATCAAATGAGCAGTTCTTC
CDR3 protein: CSATSNEQFF

clone size: -
J gene: TRBJ2-2
V gene: TRBV9
D gene: TRBD1
CDR3 DNA: TGTGCCAGCAGCGTCGGACAGGTGGACACCGGGGAGCTGTTTTTT
CDR3 protein: CASSVGQVDTGELFF